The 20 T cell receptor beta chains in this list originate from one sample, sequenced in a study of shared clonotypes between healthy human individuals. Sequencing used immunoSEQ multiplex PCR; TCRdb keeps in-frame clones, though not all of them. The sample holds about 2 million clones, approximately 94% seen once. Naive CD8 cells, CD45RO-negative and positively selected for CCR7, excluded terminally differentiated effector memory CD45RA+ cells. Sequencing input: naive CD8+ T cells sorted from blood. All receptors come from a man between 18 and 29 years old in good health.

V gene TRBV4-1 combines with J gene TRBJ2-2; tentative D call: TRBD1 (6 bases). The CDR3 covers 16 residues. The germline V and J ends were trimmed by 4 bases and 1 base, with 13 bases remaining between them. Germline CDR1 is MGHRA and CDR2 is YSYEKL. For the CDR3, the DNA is TGCGCCAGCAGCCTCTCCGGGACAAGGAACACCGGGGAGCTGTTTTTT. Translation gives CASSLSGTRNTGELFF.

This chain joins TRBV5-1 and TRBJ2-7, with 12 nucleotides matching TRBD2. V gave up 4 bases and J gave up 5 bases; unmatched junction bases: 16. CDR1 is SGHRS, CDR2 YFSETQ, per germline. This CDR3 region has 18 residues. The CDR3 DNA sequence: TGCGCCAGCAGCCCTGGACTAGCGGGGCTCTGGGGGGGCGACGAGCAGTACTTC. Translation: CASSPGLAGLWGGDEQYF. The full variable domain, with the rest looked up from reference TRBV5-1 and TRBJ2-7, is KAGVTQTPRYLIKTRGQQVTLSCSPISGHRSVSWYQQTPGQGLQFLFEYFSETQRNKGNFPGRFSGRQFSNSRSEMNVSTLELGDSALYLCASSPGLAGLWGGDEQYFGPGTRLTVT.

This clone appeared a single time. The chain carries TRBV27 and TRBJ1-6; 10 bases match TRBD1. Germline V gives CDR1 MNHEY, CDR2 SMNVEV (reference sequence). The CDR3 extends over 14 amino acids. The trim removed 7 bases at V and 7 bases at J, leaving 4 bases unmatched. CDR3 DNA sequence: TGTGCCAGCACCAGGGACAGGGGAAATTCACCCCTCCACTTT. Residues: CASTRDRGNSPLHF.

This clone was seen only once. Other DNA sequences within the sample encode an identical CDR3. The CDR3 region is CASSEFGGSTEAFF. CDR3 DNA: TGTGCCAGCAGTGAATTCGGGGGGAGCACTGAAGCTTTCTTT. The V call is TRBV6-1, the J call TRBJ1-1; TRBD1 is a possible D gene (5 bases). V lost 2 bases, J lost 4 bases, and 11 bases lay in between. Germline CDR1 MNHNS, CDR2 SASEGT. There are 14 residues in the CDR3.

DNA for the CDR3: TGCGCCAGCAGCTATTTCGGCCCGGCGGACACTGAAGCTTTCTTT. Protein sequence: CASSYFGPADTEAFF. The chain recombines TRBV5-1 with TRBJ1-1; D call uncertain. V was trimmed by 3 bases and J by 3 bases, leaving 15 bases between them. In germline, CDR1 is SGHRS, CDR2 YFSETQ. The CDR3 consists of 15 residues.

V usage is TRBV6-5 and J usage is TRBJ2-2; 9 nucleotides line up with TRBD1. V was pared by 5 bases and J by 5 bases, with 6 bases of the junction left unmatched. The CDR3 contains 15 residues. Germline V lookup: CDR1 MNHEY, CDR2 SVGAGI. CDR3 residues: CASSRTGVQTGELFF. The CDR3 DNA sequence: TGTGCCAGCAGTCGGACAGGGGTGCAAACCGGGGAGCTGTTTTTT.

The CDR3: CATSRGRNPTDTQYF. In DNA form, the CDR3 reads TGTGCCACCAGCAGAGGGAGGAATCCGACAGATACGCAGTATTTT. The chain combines TRBV15 with TRBJ2-3, with D possibly TRBD2 on 5 matching bases. Trimming cost V 1 base and J 3 bases, with 11 bases left between them. CDR1 and CDR2 (germline): LNHNV, YYDKDF (reference sequence). There are 15 residues in the CDR3.

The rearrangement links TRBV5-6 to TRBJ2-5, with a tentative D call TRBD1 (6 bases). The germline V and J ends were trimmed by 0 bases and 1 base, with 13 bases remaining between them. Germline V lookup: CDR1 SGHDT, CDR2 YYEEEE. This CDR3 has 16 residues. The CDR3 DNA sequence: TGTGCCAGCAGCTTGGCCACAGCAGGGGCCCAAGAGACCCAGTACTTC. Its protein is CASSLATAGAQETQYF. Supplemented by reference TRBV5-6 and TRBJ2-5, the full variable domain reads DAGVTQSPTHLIKTRGQQVTLRCSPKSGHDTVSWYQQALGQGPQFIFQYYEEEERQRGNFPDRFSGHQFPNYSSELNVNALLLGDSALYLCASSLATAGAQETQYFGPGTRLLVL.

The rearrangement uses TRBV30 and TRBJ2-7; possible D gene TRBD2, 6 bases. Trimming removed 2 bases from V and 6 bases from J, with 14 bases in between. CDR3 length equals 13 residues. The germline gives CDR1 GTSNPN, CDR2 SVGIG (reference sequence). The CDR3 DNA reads TGTGCCTGGAGTTGGGGGGAGGTCGGCGAGCAGTACTTC. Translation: CAWSWGEVGEQYF.

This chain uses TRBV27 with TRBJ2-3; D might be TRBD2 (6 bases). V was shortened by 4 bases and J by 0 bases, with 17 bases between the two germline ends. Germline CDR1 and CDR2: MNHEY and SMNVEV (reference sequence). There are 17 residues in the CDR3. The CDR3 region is CASSSQGTSYSTDTQYF. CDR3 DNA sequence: TGTGCCAGCAGTTCCCAAGGGACTTCCTATAGCACAGATACGCAGTATTTT.

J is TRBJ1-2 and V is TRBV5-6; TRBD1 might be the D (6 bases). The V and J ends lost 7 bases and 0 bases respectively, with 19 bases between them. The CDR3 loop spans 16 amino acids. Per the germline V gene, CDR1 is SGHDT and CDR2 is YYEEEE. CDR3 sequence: CASGLGGGEANYGYTF. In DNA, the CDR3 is TGTGCCAGCGGACTTGGAGGGGGAGAAGCTAACTATGGCTACACCTTC.

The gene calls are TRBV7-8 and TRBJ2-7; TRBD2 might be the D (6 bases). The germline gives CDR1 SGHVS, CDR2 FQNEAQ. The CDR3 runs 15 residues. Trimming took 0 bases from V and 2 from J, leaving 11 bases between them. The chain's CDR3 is CASSLAGRGAYEQYF. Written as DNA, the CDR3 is TGTGCCAGCAGCTTAGCGGGGCGGGGCGCCTACGAGCAGTACTTC.

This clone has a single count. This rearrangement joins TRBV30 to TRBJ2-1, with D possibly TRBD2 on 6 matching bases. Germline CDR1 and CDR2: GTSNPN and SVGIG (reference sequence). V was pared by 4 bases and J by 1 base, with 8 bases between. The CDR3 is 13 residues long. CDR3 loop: CAWTRESYNEQFF. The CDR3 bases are TGTGCCTGGACCCGGGAGTCCTACAATGAGCAGTTCTTC.

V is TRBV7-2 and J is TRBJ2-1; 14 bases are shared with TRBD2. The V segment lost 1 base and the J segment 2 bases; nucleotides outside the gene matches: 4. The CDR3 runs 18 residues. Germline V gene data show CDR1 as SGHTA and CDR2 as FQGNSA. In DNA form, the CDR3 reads TGTGCCAGCAGCTTAGGACTAGCGGGGGGGCGTCCCTACAATGAGCAGTTCTTC. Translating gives CASSLGLAGGRPYNEQFF.

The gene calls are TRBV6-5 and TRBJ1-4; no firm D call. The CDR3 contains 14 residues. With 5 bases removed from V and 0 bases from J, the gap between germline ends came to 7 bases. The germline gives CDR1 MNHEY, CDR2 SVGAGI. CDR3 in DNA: TGTGCCAGCAGTCCAGCGGCAACTAATGAAAAACTGTTTTTT. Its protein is CASSPAATNEKLFF.

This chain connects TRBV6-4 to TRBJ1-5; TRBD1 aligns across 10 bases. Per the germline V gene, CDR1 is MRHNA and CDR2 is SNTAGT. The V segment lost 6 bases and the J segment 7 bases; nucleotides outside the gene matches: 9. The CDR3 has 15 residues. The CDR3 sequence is CASRETGTGVQPQHF. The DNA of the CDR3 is TGTGCCAGCAGAGAGACCGGGACAGGGGTCCAGCCCCAGCATTTT.

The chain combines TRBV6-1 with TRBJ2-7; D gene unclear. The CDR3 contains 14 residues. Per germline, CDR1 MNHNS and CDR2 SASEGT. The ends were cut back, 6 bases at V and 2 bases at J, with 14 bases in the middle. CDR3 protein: CASSWQTTTYEQYF. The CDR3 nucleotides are TGTGCCAGCAGCTGGCAGACGACGACCTACGAGCAGTACTTC.

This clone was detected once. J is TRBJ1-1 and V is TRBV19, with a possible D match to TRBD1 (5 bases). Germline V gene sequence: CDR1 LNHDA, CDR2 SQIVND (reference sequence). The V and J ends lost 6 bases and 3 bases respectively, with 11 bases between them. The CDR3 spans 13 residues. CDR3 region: CASRVLGDTEAFF. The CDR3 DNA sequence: TGTGCCAGTAGGGTTTTAGGGGACACTGAAGCTTTCTTT.

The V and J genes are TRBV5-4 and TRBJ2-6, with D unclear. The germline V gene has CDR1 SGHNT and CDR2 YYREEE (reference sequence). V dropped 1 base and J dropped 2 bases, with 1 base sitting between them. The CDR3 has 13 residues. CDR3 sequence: CASSLTGANVLTF. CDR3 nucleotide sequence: TGTGCCAGCAGCTTGACTGGGGCCAACGTCCTGACTTTC.

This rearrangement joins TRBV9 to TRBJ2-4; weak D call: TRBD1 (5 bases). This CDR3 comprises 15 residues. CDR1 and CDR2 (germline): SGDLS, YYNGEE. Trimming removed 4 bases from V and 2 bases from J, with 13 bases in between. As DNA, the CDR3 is TGTGCCAGCAGCCCCAAGGGGCTACCCAAAAACATTCAGTACTTC. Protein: CASSPKGLPKNIQYF. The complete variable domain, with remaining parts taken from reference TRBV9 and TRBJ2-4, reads DSGVTQTPKHLITATGQRVTLRCSPRSGDLSVYWYQQSLDQGLQFLIQYYNGEERAKGNILERFSAQQFPDLHSELNLSSLELGDSALYFCASSPKGLPKNIQYFGAGTRLSVL.